One sample yielded the 18 T cell receptor beta chains listed below, sequenced in a study of blood T cell repertoires in COVID-19. This table comes from immunoSEQ multiplex PCR, and its TCRdb copy is limited to in-frame clones, with some not included. The data hold 130,000 to 150,000 clones, with around 90% observed a single time. Material for sequencing was PBMCs or T cells enriched from blood (not recorded which). All receptors come from a woman between 35 and 50 years old who had been exposed to COVID-19.

V is TRBV28 and J is TRBJ1-3; D perhaps matches TRBD1 (6 bases). The CDR3 consists of 15 residues. Trimming left V 5 bases short and J 1 base short, with 12 bases between. CDR1 is MDHEN, CDR2 SYDVKM, per germline. CDR3 amino acids: CASSTGQISGNTIYF. CDR3 nucleotide sequence: TGTGCCAGCAGTACTGGACAGATTTCTGGAAACACCATATATTTT.

The rearrangement uses TRBV20-1 and TRBJ1-3, with 8 bases identical to TRBD1. This CDR3 comprises 14 residues. Germline CDR1 DFQATT, CDR2 SNEGSKA (reference sequence). The junction had 3 bases not matched to a gene; V was cut back by 3 bases and J by 2 bases. The CDR3 spells CSASTGGTGNTIYF. CDR3 DNA: TGCAGTGCTAGTACAGGGGGGACTGGAAACACCATATATTTT.

The chain couples TRBV7-2 to TRBJ2-2, with 9 bases identical to TRBD1. The length of the CDR3 is 17 residues. In germline, CDR1 is SGHTA, CDR2 FQGNSA. Trimming cost V 5 bases and J 4 bases; bases outside gene matches: 11. As DNA, the CDR3 is TGTGCCAGCAGCCAAAGGGCAGGACAGGGGTTCACCGGGGAGCTGTTTTTT. This translates into CASSQRAGQGFTGELFF.

The V call is TRBV16, the J call TRBJ2-1, with 8 bases matching TRBD1. The V gene end was trimmed by 6 bases and the J gene end by 4 bases; junction bases not matched to a gene: 2. The CDR3 has 13 residues. Per germline, CDR1 KGHSY and CDR2 FQNENV. DNA for the CDR3: TGTGCCAGCAGACGGACAGGGTACAATGAGCAGTTCTTC. Amino acids: CASRRTGYNEQFF.

The chain joins TRBV5-4 to TRBJ2-1, with 10 bases identical to TRBD2. J lost 6 bases, V lost 5 bases, and 11 bases had no gene match. The CDR3 consists of 16 residues. Germline V gene data show CDR1 as SGHNT and CDR2 as YYREEE (reference sequence). The CDR3 here is CASSSGTSADLNEQFF. The CDR3 DNA reads TGTGCCAGCAGTTCCGGGACTAGCGCCGACCTCAATGAGCAGTTCTTC.

This rearrangement joins TRBV2 to TRBJ1-4; D perhaps matches TRBD1 (5 bases). The germline V gene has CDR1 SNHLY and CDR2 FYNNEI. There are 15 residues in the CDR3. Trimming shortened V by 8 bases and J by 4 bases, and 17 bases separated the two germline ends. The CDR3 DNA reads as TGTGCCAGCTGGGGGAGGGTAGCGAATAATGAAAAACTGTTTTTT. It translates to CASWGRVANNEKLFF.

CDR3 in amino acids: CASSNLAGASDTQYF. The CDR3 DNA reads TGTGCCAGTAGTAATCTAGCGGGAGCTTCAGATACGCAGTATTTT. V and J are TRBV19 and TRBJ2-3; 10 bases are shared with TRBD2. V lost 4 bases and J lost 4; bases outside the gene matches: 5. Germline-derived CDR1 and CDR2 are LNHDA and SQIVND (reference sequence). The CDR3 consists of 15 residues. The whole variable domain, remainder taken from reference TRBV19 and TRBJ2-3, is DGGITQSPKYLFRKEGQNVTLSCEQNLNHDAMYWYRQDPGQGLRLIYYSQIVNDFQKGDIAEGYSVSREKKESFPLTVTSAQKNPTAFYLCASSNLAGASDTQYFGPGTRLTVL.

This clone came up a few times. The V call is TRBV2, the J call TRBJ1-2, with 7 nucleotides matching TRBD1. This CDR3 is 13 amino acids long. CDR1 is SNHLY, CDR2 FYNNEI, per germline. The ends lost 6 bases at V and 6 bases at J; junction bases unmatched: 7. CDR3 region: CASRGDSLNGYTF. The DNA of the CDR3 is TGTGCCAGCAGGGGGGACAGCTTAAATGGCTACACCTTC.

Written as DNA, the CDR3 is TGTGCCAGTGCGCAGGGATACGGGGAGCTGTTTTTT. This translates into CASAQGYGELFF. The J gene is TRBJ2-2, the V gene TRBV19; tentatively, D is TRBD1 (5 bases). The CDR3 loop spans 12 amino acids. The germline V gene has CDR1 LNHDA and CDR2 SQIVND (reference sequence). The V end was cut by 8 bases, the J end by 7 bases, with 11 bases between.

The chain has TRBV28 and TRBJ1-5, with 11 bases fitting TRBD1. This CDR3 spans 18 amino acids. Germline V gives CDR1 MDHEN, CDR2 SYDVKM. With 4 bases clipped from V and 3 bases from J, the junction kept 11 bases outside the gene matches. CDR3 loop: CASSSPGQGEGYNQPQHF. For the CDR3, the DNA is TGTGCCAGCAGTTCCCCGGGACAGGGGGAGGGTTACAATCAGCCCCAGCATTTT.

CDR3 bases: TGTGCCAGCAGCCTACAGGGACAGGGGGAAGCTTTCTTT. Encoded protein: CASSLQGQGEAFF. J is TRBJ1-1 and V is TRBV4-2; the match to TRBD1 covers 10 bases. The ends lost 4 bases at V and 8 bases at J; junction bases unmatched: 4. CDR1 and CDR2 from the germline V gene are LGHNA and YNFKEQ. The CDR3 covers 13 residues.

The chain employs TRBV4-2 and TRBJ2-7; 11 bases match TRBD2. The CDR3 is 16 amino acids. The germline V gene encodes CDR1 LGHNA and CDR2 YNFKEQ. After removal of 0 bases from V and 4 bases from J, the junction contained 5 bases not matched to a gene. The CDR3 DNA follows: TGTGCCAGCAGCCAAGATTTAGCGGGGGGGTCATACGAGCAGTACTTC. It specifies CASSQDLAGGSYEQYF.

This rearrangement joins TRBV5-6 to TRBJ1-2; 9 nucleotides line up with TRBD1. This CDR3 region has 14 residues. Trimming cost V 3 bases and J 4 bases; bases outside gene matches: 4. The germline gives CDR1 SGHDT, CDR2 YYEEEE. CDR3 in DNA: TGTGCCAGCAGCTCCGACAGGGGGGGCTATGGCTACACCTTC. Protein product: CASSSDRGGYGYTF.

The chain couples TRBV27 to TRBJ2-7; D is perhaps TRBD2 (6 bases). This CDR3 region has 14 residues. Trimming removed 1 base at V and 2 bases at J, with 9 bases between. Germline V gene lookup returns CDR1 MNHEY and CDR2 SMNVEV (reference sequence). CDR3 residues: CASSLYGGAYEQYF. The DNA of the CDR3 is TGTGCCAGCAGTTTATACGGCGGGGCCTACGAGCAGTACTTC.

The chain couples TRBV5-5 to TRBJ1-4, with 9 bases lining up with TRBD1. Trimming took 0 bases from V and 3 from J; bases not matched to a gene: 6. The CDR3 loop spans 17 amino acids. The germline V gene encodes CDR1 SGHKS and CDR2 YYEKEE (reference sequence). CDR3 sequence (DNA): TGTGCCAGCAGCTTGGAGGGACAGGGAATCGCTAATGAAAAACTGTTTTTT. It codes for CASSLEGQGIANEKLFF.

The rearrangement joins TRBV27 to TRBJ2-7; a weak D match, TRBD1 (5 bases). The CDR3 runs 15 residues. The V end lost 1 base, the J end lost 4 bases, and 14 bases lay between the germline ends. CDR1 MNHEY and CDR2 SMNVEV come from the germline V gene (reference sequence). The CDR3 loop is CASSLYGASPYEQYF. CDR3 bases: TGTGCCAGCAGTTTATATGGGGCCTCACCTTACGAGCAGTACTTC.

The chain recombines TRBV5-8 with TRBJ2-5; 9 positions match TRBD1. There are 15 residues in the CDR3. V was pared by 4 bases and J by 2 bases, with 6 bases of the junction left unmatched. Germline CDR1 and CDR2: SGHTS and YDEGEE. For the CDR3, the DNA is TGTGCCAGCAGCCCGGGGACAGGGCAACAAGAGACCCAGTACTTC. Translated: CASSPGTGQQETQYF.

The J gene is TRBJ1-2, the V gene TRBV19, with 9 bases that match TRBD1. The CDR3 sequence is 15 residues long. V dropped 3 bases and J dropped 4; count of bases not matched to a gene: 6. Germline loops: CDR1 LNHDA, CDR2 SQIVND (reference sequence). The CDR3 here is CASSITGGSLYGYTF. The CDR3 DNA follows: TGTGCCAGTAGTATTACAGGGGGCTCCCTCTATGGCTACACCTTC.